This TCR beta chain emerged from a study of T cells after yellow fever vaccination. The study made its TCR cDNA through 5'RACE template switching. That step introduced a universal primer site along with UMIs. TCRdb re-analysed the 5' RACE reads in MiXCR, keeping a single row per CDR3 protein. This sample yields around 300,000 distinct CDR3 sequences, of which 13% are seen a single time; 0.45% to 0.65% belongs to the top ten. This CDR3 is 19 amino acids long. CDR1 is MNHGY, CDR2 SVAAGI, per germline. Losses at the gene ends were 6 bases for V and 2 bases for J; bases not matched to a gene: 17. This clonotype came up a few times.

V and J are TRBV6-9 and TRBJ2-1; 9 bases align to TRBD1. This receptor was obtained from a man aged 30-40 years who received the YFV17D yellow fever vaccine. Sequences were derived from CD4+ T cells sorted from PBMCs, sampled 45 days after the yellow fever booster vaccination. The CDR3 is CASRRTGTGLSTPYNEQFF. The CDR3 DNA reads TGTGCCAGCAGACGGACCGGGACAGGGTTATCAACACCCTACAATGAGCAGTTCTTC.